The rows below give T cell receptor beta chains drawn from one sample of a study of vaccination effects on CD4 cells after COVID-19. These TCRs are of unknown antigen specificity. The assay was immunoSEQ multiplex PCR, and TCRdb's table has in-frame clones only and misses some. Here the sample spans about 28,000 clones, about 70% being singletons. The material was CD4+ T cells from PBMCs cultured with HCoV-NL63 spike peptides, obtained after COVID-19 vaccination. These TCRs come from a human donor who received a COVID-19 vaccine. The CDR3 runs from the conserved cysteine through the conserved F or W. D genes are given only for firm matches. Expanded clones get a size class; other rows say once, few or many, or leave the size out.

cdr3_nt: TGTGCCAGCAGCTACGCCGGGACAGGGGTTACCACTGAAGCTTTCTTT
cdr3_aa: CASSYAGTGVTTEAFF
j_call: TRBJ1-1
clone_size: .
v_call: TRBV11-3
d_call: TRBD1

cdr3_nt: TGTGCCAGCACCCGCCCGGGACTAGCGGGGGGCCGAACCTACAATGAGCAGTTCTTC
cdr3_aa: CASTRPGLAGGRTYNEQFF
j_call: TRBJ2-1
clone_size: .
v_call: TRBV5-6
d_call: TRBD2

cdr3_nt: TGTGCCAGCTCACCTGATCTGGGCACTGAAGCTTTCTTT
cdr3_aa: CASSPDLGTEAFF
j_call: TRBJ1-1
clone_size: .
v_call: TRBV18
d_call: .

cdr3_nt: TGTGCCAGTAGTATGGGGATTGCGCGGGATTTTGTTCGTGGAGGTGAGCAGTTCTTC
cdr3_aa: CASSMGIARDFVRGGEQFF
j_call: TRBJ2-1
clone_size: medium-sized
v_call: TRBV19
d_call: .

cdr3_nt: TGTGCCACCAGCAACCCGGGACAGGACGGTGGCTACACCTTC
cdr3_aa: CATSNPGQDGGYTF
j_call: TRBJ1-2
clone_size: once
v_call: TRBV15
d_call: TRBD1

cdr3_nt: TGTGCCAGCAGTGAGGCTAGACCCTCACACGAGCAGTACTTC
cdr3_aa: CASSEARPSHEQYF
j_call: TRBJ2-7
clone_size: .
v_call: TRBV25-1
d_call: .

cdr3_nt: TGTGCCAGCAGTTTAACCCCCCTCCTCATAGGTGGCTACACCTTC
cdr3_aa: CASSLTPLLIGGYTF
j_call: TRBJ1-2
clone_size: .
v_call: TRBV27
d_call: .

cdr3_nt: TGTGCCAGCAGTGAAGCCCGGGTTGGAAACACCATATATTTT
cdr3_aa: CASSEARVGNTIYF
j_call: TRBJ1-3
clone_size: .
v_call: TRBV6-1
d_call: .

cdr3_nt: TGTGCCAGTAGTATAGGCACCGGGAGAAGCTCTGGAAACACCATATATTTT
cdr3_aa: CASSIGTGRSSGNTIYF
j_call: TRBJ1-3
clone_size: .
v_call: TRBV19
d_call: .

cdr3_nt: TGCGCCAGCAGTGAGTCGCTGAGACATAGCTACCAAGAGACCCAGTACTTC
cdr3_aa: CASSESLRHSYQETQYF
j_call: TRBJ2-5
clone_size: .
v_call: TRBV10-2
d_call: .

cdr3_nt: TGTGCCAGCTCTGCCGGGACAGGGGGCCCCAAAAACATTCAGTACTTC
cdr3_aa: CASSAGTGGPKNIQYF
j_call: TRBJ2-4
clone_size: .
v_call: TRBV18
d_call: TRBD1

cdr3_nt: TGTGCCTGGAGTCTCGACAGGGGATTTTCAGAGACCCAGTACTTC
cdr3_aa: CAWSLDRGFSETQYF
j_call: TRBJ2-5
clone_size: .
v_call: TRBV30
d_call: TRBD1

cdr3_nt: TGTGCCAGCAGTGAATACACAGGTCCTAAGGGGGGCTACACCTTC
cdr3_aa: CASSEYTGPKGGYTF
j_call: TRBJ1-2
clone_size: .
v_call: TRBV25-1
d_call: .

cdr3_nt: TGTGCCAGCAGTGATAGGCCCTACTTGGGCAATCAGCCCCAGCATTTT
cdr3_aa: CASSDRPYLGNQPQHF
j_call: TRBJ1-5
clone_size: few
v_call: TRBV6-1
d_call: .

cdr3_nt: TGTGCCAGCAGCCAATCGAGCAGACAAGAGACCCAGTACTTC
cdr3_aa: CASSQSSRQETQYF
j_call: TRBJ2-5
clone_size: .
v_call: TRBV3-1/TRBV3-2
d_call: .

cdr3_nt: TGCGCCAGCATGCCTACCCCAGGGGAGGCAGATACGCAGTATTTT
cdr3_aa: CASMPTPGEADTQYF
j_call: TRBJ2-3
clone_size: .
v_call: TRBV5-1
d_call: .

cdr3_nt: TGTGCCAGCAGTGACCAACTAGCGGGAGTGTACGAGCAGTACTTC
cdr3_aa: CASSDQLAGVYEQYF
j_call: TRBJ2-7
clone_size: .
v_call: TRBV2
d_call: TRBD2

cdr3_nt: TGTGCCAGCAAGACGGGACTTTTCACAGATACGCAGTATTTT
cdr3_aa: CASKTGLFTDTQYF
j_call: TRBJ2-3
clone_size: .
v_call: TRBV6-5
d_call: .

cdr3_nt: TGTGCCAGCAGCGTAGTCGTATTTAGCGGGAACACCGGGGAGCTGTTTTTT
cdr3_aa: CASSVVVFSGNTGELFF
j_call: TRBJ2-2
clone_size: .
v_call: TRBV9
d_call: .

cdr3_nt: TGCGCCAGCAGCGGTGACAGCCAAGAAGCTTTCTTT
cdr3_aa: CASSGDSQEAFF
j_call: TRBJ1-1
clone_size: .
v_call: TRBV5-1
d_call: .

cdr3_nt: TGCGCCAGCAGCCAACCTACTCGGGACTTGGCAATTCGTACGCAGTATTTT
cdr3_aa: CASSQPTRDLAIRTQYF
j_call: TRBJ2-3
clone_size: few
v_call: TRBV4-1
d_call: .

cdr3_nt: TGTGCCAGCAGGCCCCTAGCGGATAGATACGAGCAGTACTTC
cdr3_aa: CASRPLADRYEQYF
j_call: TRBJ2-7
clone_size: many
v_call: TRBV6-6
d_call: TRBD2

cdr3_nt: TGTGCCAGCAGCCACACAGGGAAAGATCAGCCCCAGCATTTT
cdr3_aa: CASSHTGKDQPQHF
j_call: TRBJ1-5
clone_size: .
v_call: TRBV3-1/TRBV3-2
d_call: .

cdr3_nt: TGCGCCAGCAGCTTGAGTAATACAGGGTGGACTGAAGCTTTCTTT
cdr3_aa: CASSLSNTGWTEAFF
j_call: TRBJ1-1
clone_size: .
v_call: TRBV5-1
d_call: .

cdr3_nt: TGTGCCAGTAGAAGAGGGGGAGCTAACTATGGCTACACCTTC
cdr3_aa: CASRRGGANYGYTF
j_call: TRBJ1-2
clone_size: .
v_call: TRBV19
d_call: .

cdr3_nt: TGTGCCAGCGGGCTGGACGGTCAGCCCCAGCATTTT
cdr3_aa: CASGLDGQPQHF
j_call: TRBJ1-5
clone_size: .
v_call: TRBV3-1/TRBV3-2
d_call: .

cdr3_nt: TGTGCCAGCAGCTTCCAAACCGTGGGCGAGCAGTACTTC
cdr3_aa: CASSFQTVGEQYF
j_call: TRBJ2-7
clone_size: .
v_call: TRBV5-6
d_call: .

cdr3_nt: TGTGCCAGCTCACCGTCTGGACTAGCTAGAGGCACAGATACGCAGTATTTT
cdr3_aa: CASSPSGLARGTDTQYF
j_call: TRBJ2-3
clone_size: .
v_call: TRBV18
d_call: TRBD2

cdr3_nt: TGTGCCAGCAGCTCCAGACAGGGTGATGAAAAACTGTTTTTT
cdr3_aa: CASSSRQGDEKLFF
j_call: TRBJ1-4
clone_size: .
v_call: TRBV11-2
d_call: TRBD1

cdr3_nt: TGTGCCAGCAGCCAAGCAAGGGGGGCGGCTTCACCCCTCCACTTT
cdr3_aa: CASSQARGAASPLHF
j_call: TRBJ1-6
clone_size: few
v_call: TRBV14
d_call: .

cdr3_nt: TGTGCCAGCAGGAGGAGCGGGGGCCGCTACAATGAGCAGTTCTTC
cdr3_aa: CASRRSGGRYNEQFF
j_call: TRBJ2-1
clone_size: .
v_call: TRBV6-5
d_call: TRBD2

cdr3_nt: TGTGCCAGTAGTATATTTGGACAGGGTTATGATGAGCAGTTCTTC
cdr3_aa: CASSIFGQGYDEQFF
j_call: TRBJ2-1
clone_size: .
v_call: TRBV19
d_call: TRBD1